These T cell receptor beta chains were read from a single sample in a study of shared clonotypes between healthy human individuals. Repertoires were generated with immunoSEQ multiplex PCR, while TCRdb's copy carries only in-frame clones and drops some. The sample lists over 700,000 clones; 55% to 75% were seen once. Sequencing input: memory CD4+ T cells sorted from blood. The receptors originated from a woman aged 25 to 45 in good health. CDR3s include the opening cysteine and the closing phenylalanine or tryptophan. D genes are given only for firm matches. Not all rows give a size; the values are once, few, many and, for expanded clones, a class.

d_gene: NA
j_gene: TRBJ2-1
abundance: NA
v_gene: TRBV27
CDR3aa: CASSFSRHLGDEQFF
CDR3nt: TGTGCCAGCAGTTTTTCCAGACATCTGGGGGATGAGCAGTTCTTC

d_gene: NA
j_gene: TRBJ1-5
abundance: NA
v_gene: TRBV5-1
CDR3aa: CADQSLGQPQHF
CDR3nt: TGCGCCGACCAGAGTTTAGGACAGCCCCAGCATTTT

d_gene: NA
j_gene: TRBJ2-1
abundance: once
v_gene: TRBV19
CDR3aa: CASSIRETAYNEQFF
CDR3nt: TGTGCCAGTAGTATAAGGGAGACCGCCTACAATGAGCAGTTCTTC

d_gene: NA
j_gene: TRBJ2-2
abundance: NA
v_gene: TRBV29-1
CDR3aa: CSVAGFGDTGELFF
CDR3nt: TGCAGCGTTGCGGGATTCGGAGACACCGGGGAGCTGTTTTTT

d_gene: NA
j_gene: TRBJ2-1
abundance: NA
v_gene: TRBV5-6
CDR3aa: CASSFRRESNEQFF
CDR3nt: TGTGCCAGCAGCTTTCGTAGGGAGTCGAATGAGCAGTTCTTC

d_gene: NA
j_gene: TRBJ2-7
abundance: once
v_gene: TRBV7-2
CDR3aa: CASSLTGTYEQYF
CDR3nt: TGTGCCAGCAGCTTAACGGGGACATACGAGCAGTACTTC

d_gene: NA
j_gene: TRBJ2-3
abundance: NA
v_gene: TRBV5-1
CDR3aa: CASTRDSTTDTQYF
CDR3nt: TGCGCCAGTACCCGGGACTCCACCACAGATACGCAGTATTTT

d_gene: NA
j_gene: TRBJ1-5
abundance: NA
v_gene: TRBV4-1
CDR3aa: CASSVGGAGNQPQHF
CDR3nt: TGCGCCAGCAGTGTCGGAGGGGCCGGCAATCAGCCCCAGCATTTT

d_gene: NA
j_gene: TRBJ2-5
abundance: once
v_gene: TRBV5-6
CDR3aa: CASSLTRGGGETQYF
CDR3nt: TGTGCCAGCAGCTTGACTAGAGGGGGGGGAGAGACCCAGTACTTC

d_gene: TRBD1
j_gene: TRBJ1-1
abundance: NA
v_gene: TRBV29-1
CDR3aa: CSVARTGVLSTLDTEAFF
CDR3nt: TGCAGCGTTGCGAGGACAGGGGTTTTATCCACCCTGGACACTGAAGCTTTCTTT

d_gene: NA
j_gene: TRBJ2-2
abundance: NA
v_gene: TRBV6-5
CDR3aa: CASSWAGRTGELFF
CDR3nt: TGTGCCAGCAGTTGGGCGGGCCGGACCGGGGAGCTGTTTTTT

d_gene: NA
j_gene: TRBJ1-5
abundance: many
v_gene: TRBV2
CDR3aa: CASNLQGSNQPQHF
CDR3nt: TGTGCCAGCAATCTCCAGGGATCTAATCAGCCCCAGCATTTT

d_gene: NA
j_gene: TRBJ2-3
abundance: NA
v_gene: TRBV19
CDR3aa: CASSIGLGDTQYF
CDR3nt: TGTGCCAGTAGTATAGGGTTGGGAGATACGCAGTATTTT

d_gene: TRBD2
j_gene: TRBJ2-7
abundance: NA
v_gene: TRBV6-6
CDR3aa: CASSGSSGGATREQYF
CDR3nt: TGTGCCAGCAGTGGGAGTAGCGGGGGGGCTACGAGAGAGCAGTACTTC

d_gene: TRBD1
j_gene: TRBJ1-2
abundance: NA
v_gene: TRBV27
CDR3aa: CASTKRGHYGYTF
CDR3nt: TGTGCCAGCACCAAGAGGGGGCACTATGGCTACACCTTC

d_gene: NA
j_gene: TRBJ2-6
abundance: once
v_gene: TRBV6-6
CDR3aa: CASSFPGGANVLTF
CDR3nt: TGTGCCAGCAGTTTCCCGGGAGGGGCCAACGTCCTGACTTTC

d_gene: TRBD2
j_gene: TRBJ2-1
abundance: NA
v_gene: TRBV28
CDR3aa: CASSTPPTGSGIFNEQFF
CDR3nt: TGTGCCAGCAGTACCCCCCCTACGGGTAGCGGGATATTCAATGAGCAGTTCTTC

d_gene: TRBD2
j_gene: TRBJ2-1
abundance: few
v_gene: TRBV7-9
CDR3aa: CASSLAGSSGSFNEQFF
CDR3nt: TGTGCCAGCAGCTTAGCCGGGTCTAGCGGGAGTTTCAATGAGCAGTTCTTC

d_gene: NA
j_gene: TRBJ2-1
abundance: NA
v_gene: TRBV18
CDR3aa: CASSPGPANEQFF
CDR3nt: TGTGCCAGCTCACCGGGACCCGCCAATGAGCAGTTCTTC

d_gene: TRBD2
j_gene: TRBJ2-6
abundance: NA
v_gene: TRBV28
CDR3aa: CASSIGGAGANVLTF
CDR3nt: TGTGCCAGCAGCATTGGGGGGGCTGGGGCCAACGTCCTGACTTTC

d_gene: NA
j_gene: TRBJ2-7
abundance: NA
v_gene: TRBV5-4
CDR3aa: CASSFTGGGEQYF
CDR3nt: TGTGCCAGCAGCTTCACAGGAGGAGGAGAGCAGTACTTC

d_gene: NA
j_gene: TRBJ1-5
abundance: NA
v_gene: TRBV28
CDR3aa: CASSFVTRDQPQHF
CDR3nt: TGTGCCAGCAGTTTCGTGACTAGGGATCAGCCCCAGCATTTT

d_gene: NA
j_gene: TRBJ2-7
abundance: once
v_gene: TRBV18
CDR3aa: CASSLRTREPVEQYF
CDR3nt: TGTGCCAGCTCACTACGGACGAGGGAACCGGTCGAGCAGTACTTC

d_gene: TRBD1
j_gene: TRBJ2-3
abundance: NA
v_gene: TRBV7-3
CDR3aa: CASSPGTGETATQYF
CDR3nt: TGTGCCAGCAGCCCAGGGACAGGGGAAACTGCTACGCAGTATTTT

d_gene: NA
j_gene: TRBJ2-7
abundance: NA
v_gene: TRBV29-1
CDR3aa: CSVVPPMTYEQYF
CDR3nt: TGCAGCGTTGTCCCCCCCATGACCTACGAGCAGTACTTC

d_gene: NA
j_gene: TRBJ2-7
abundance: NA
v_gene: TRBV10-3
CDR3aa: CAISELASSYEQYF
CDR3nt: TGTGCCATCAGTGAGTTGGCTAGCTCCTACGAGCAGTACTTC

d_gene: TRBD2
j_gene: TRBJ2-2
abundance: few
v_gene: TRBV7-6
CDR3aa: CASGLAGIAGELFF
CDR3nt: TGTGCCAGCGGACTAGCGGGGATAGCCGGGGAGCTGTTTTTT

d_gene: TRBD1
j_gene: TRBJ2-1
abundance: NA
v_gene: TRBV2
CDR3aa: CASSPVGQVGSFF
CDR3nt: TGTGCCAGCAGTCCAGTCGGACAGGTTGGTTCGTTCTTC

d_gene: TRBD1
j_gene: TRBJ2-1
abundance: many
v_gene: TRBV5-1
CDR3aa: CASSAGTGGLVQFF
CDR3nt: TGCGCCAGCAGCGCCGGGACAGGAGGTTTGGTGCAGTTCTTC

d_gene: NA
j_gene: TRBJ2-1
abundance: many
v_gene: TRBV5-1
CDR3aa: CASSLNPGPYNEQFF
CDR3nt: TGCGCCAGCAGCTTGAATCCTGGACCCTACAATGAGCAGTTCTTC

d_gene: NA
j_gene: TRBJ1-3
abundance: NA
v_gene: TRBV6-1
CDR3aa: CASSERAPSGGNTIYF
CDR3nt: TGTGCCAGCAGTGAAAGGGCCCCCTCGGGTGGAAACACCATATATTTT

d_gene: TRBD1
j_gene: TRBJ2-7
abundance: NA
v_gene: TRBV10-3
CDR3aa: CAISVSGDRSYEQYF
CDR3nt: TGTGCCATCAGCGTATCTGGGGACAGATCCTACGAGCAGTACTTC

d_gene: NA
j_gene: TRBJ2-7
abundance: NA
v_gene: TRBV4-1
CDR3aa: CASSQGPSLGSRSEQYF
CDR3nt: TGCGCCAGCAGCCAAGGCCCCTCTTTGGGGAGTAGGAGCGAGCAGTACTTC

d_gene: NA
j_gene: TRBJ1-1
abundance: NA
v_gene: TRBV6-6
CDR3aa: CASSYSVGRGETEAFF
CDR3nt: TGTGCCAGCAGTTACTCAGTGGGGCGCGGTGAGACTGAAGCTTTCTTT

d_gene: NA
j_gene: TRBJ2-1
abundance: NA
v_gene: TRBV28
CDR3aa: CASRSDEQFF
CDR3nt: TGTGCCAGCAGGTCCGATGAGCAGTTCTTC

d_gene: NA
j_gene: TRBJ2-5
abundance: NA
v_gene: TRBV5-4
CDR3aa: CASSLEGRLETQYF
CDR3nt: TGTGCCAGCAGCTTGGAGGGCAGATTGGAGACCCAGTACTTC

d_gene: NA
j_gene: TRBJ2-2
abundance: NA
v_gene: TRBV5-6
CDR3aa: CASSLNTGELFF
CDR3nt: TGTGCCAGCAGCTTGAACACCGGGGAGCTGTTTTTT

d_gene: NA
j_gene: TRBJ1-2
abundance: NA
v_gene: TRBV2
CDR3aa: CASSVPTTQYGYTF
CDR3nt: TGTGCCAGCAGCGTCCCGACTACTCAGTATGGCTACACCTTC

d_gene: NA
j_gene: TRBJ2-7
abundance: few
v_gene: TRBV4-2
CDR3aa: CASSPTRVGEQYF
CDR3nt: TGTGCCAGCAGCCCCACCCGGGTGGGCGAGCAGTACTTC

d_gene: TRBD1
j_gene: TRBJ2-7
abundance: NA
v_gene: TRBV18
CDR3aa: CASSPTLGQTYEQYF
CDR3nt: TGTGCCAGCTCACCGACCTTGGGACAGACCTACGAGCAGTACTTC